This T cell receptor (beta chain) comes out of a study of blood T cell repertoires in COVID-19. Study processing details: From reference gene primer amplification, estimates of nucleated cell counts were derived. The protocol was immunoSEQ multiplex PCR, while the TCRdb copy is restricted to in-frame clones and leaves out a portion. That table furnishes V, J and clone size, whereas the DNA furnished D and trimming. This sample has roughly 89,000 clones; approximately 78% occur once, and the top ten carry roughly 15%. In this sample, this clone turned up once. Trimming shortened V by 6 bases and J by 3 bases, and 12 bases separated the two germline ends. CDR1 is MGHDK and CDR2 is SYGVNS in the germline V gene. The CDR3 is made up of 14 amino acids.

The J gene is TRBJ1-5, the V gene TRBV25-1, with TRBD1 as a possible D gene (5 bases). This TCR derives from a woman of 80 years or more with acute or convalescent COVID-19. Sequenced sample: peripheral blood. The CDR3 loop is CASSVAGYNQPQHF. CDR3 coding DNA: TGTGCCAGCAGCGTCGCAGGGTACAATCAGCCCCAGCATTTT.